These T cell receptor beta chains were read from a single sample in a study of cytomegalovirus exposure and HLA in healthy donors. Sequencing was performed with immunoSEQ multiplex PCR; in TCRdb, only in-frame clones are kept and a portion is missing. Of roughly 86,000 clones listed, about 66% are singletons. Source material: PBMCs. These receptors all come from a woman in her forties or fifties in good health and CMV-seropositive. The CDR3 runs from the conserved cysteine through the conserved F or W. Each record gives: CDR3 DNA, CDR3 protein, clone size, J gene, D gene, V gene. D genes are given only for firm matches. Clone size appears in some rows only: once, few, many, or a class for an expanded clone.

TGCGCCAGCAGCTTGGATGAAGTGACTAGCGGCTACAATGAGCAGTTCTTC,CASSLDEVTSGYNEQFF,-,TRBJ2-1,TRBD2,TRBV5-1
TGCGCCAGCAGCTTGGAGAGTCTGAGGGAGCAGTACTTC,CASSLESLREQYF,-,TRBJ2-7,-,TRBV5-1
TGTGCCAGCAGTTATACAGGGGAGGGGGCCAACGTCCTGACTTTC,CASSYTGEGANVLTF,once,TRBJ2-6,TRBD1,TRBV6-5
TGTGCCAGCAGTGAACTGTACCTAAACACTGAAGCTTTCTTT,CASSELYLNTEAFF,-,TRBJ1-1,-,TRBV6-1
TGCAGCGTTGAAGAGAAGGGGCTGACGCAGTATTTT,CSVEEKGLTQYF,-,TRBJ2-3,-,TRBV29-1
TGTGCCAGCACCACCCGCAGGGCTGGGGGGTATAATTCACCCCTCCACTTT,CASTTRRAGGYNSPLHF,-,TRBJ1-6,-,TRBV28
TGTGCCAGCAGCGTGGGACAGGGGGCAGGAGGGCAGTACTTC,CASSVGQGAGGQYF,-,TRBJ2-7,TRBD1,TRBV7-9
TGTGCCAGCAGTCCTAGTAGTTTGGAGACCCAGTACTTC,CASSPSSLETQYF,-,TRBJ2-5,-,TRBV27
TGTGCCAGCAGCGCCTATAGCGGGGGGGCGACAGATACGCAGTATTTT,CASSAYSGGATDTQYF,-,TRBJ2-3,TRBD2,TRBV9
TGTTCCAGCAGCTCGGACAGCAAAGAGACCCAGTACTTC,CSSSSDSKETQYF,-,TRBJ2-5,-,TRBV7-9
TGTGCCAGCAACCCCGGGATGGCCGGGGAGCTGTTTTTT,CASNPGMAGELFF,few,TRBJ2-2,-,TRBV28
TGTGCCAGCAGTGAATCGGGGGGAAACACCATATATTTT,CASSESGGNTIYF,-,TRBJ1-3,-,TRBV25-1
TGTGCCATCCTCCTGCCCAGGACAGGGGGCTGGAGGGAGCTGTTTTTT,CAILLPRTGGWRELFF,-,TRBJ2-2,TRBD1,TRBV2
TGTGCCAGCGGCTATAGCGGGGGCGGTAAAGATACGCAGTATTTT,CASGYSGGGKDTQYF,-,TRBJ2-3,TRBD2,TRBV6-8
TGTGCCAGCAGTTTACCTCAGACATCAGCCTACGAGCAGTACTTC,CASSLPQTSAYEQYF,-,TRBJ2-7,-,TRBV28
TGTGCCAGCAGCGTAGGTTCGGCAGGGGCTGAAGCTTTCTTT,CASSVGSAGAEAFF,-,TRBJ1-1,-,TRBV9
TGTGCCAGCAGCTTCGGAGGGTTACTTTACGAGCAGTACTTC,CASSFGGLLYEQYF,many,TRBJ2-7,-,TRBV5-6
TGTGCCAGCTCCCCGCGGGGACAGGGGTACGAGCAGTACTTC,CASSPRGQGYEQYF,-,TRBJ2-7,TRBD1,TRBV14
TGTGCCAGCAGTTTAAGTAGCGGGGGTTCCTACAATGAGCAGTTCTTC,CASSLSSGGSYNEQFF,-,TRBJ2-1,TRBD2,TRBV27
TGTGCCAGCAGTTTATTGGGAGGGGGGGCTGGTGGCTACACCTTC,CASSLLGGGAGGYTF,-,TRBJ1-2,-,TRBV28
TGTGCCAGCAGTTTGGGACTAGCGGGGGGTGGCGCAGATACGCAGTATTTT,CASSLGLAGGGADTQYF,-,TRBJ2-3,TRBD2,TRBV28
TGTGCCAGCAGCGTAGTTTCCTCGGGGTCTGAAGCTTTCTTT,CASSVVSSGSEAFF,-,TRBJ1-1,-,TRBV9
TGTGCCAGCAGTTTGAGGTTGGCCTACGAGCAGTACTTC,CASSLRLAYEQYF,-,TRBJ2-7,-,TRBV28
TGTGCCAGCAGCGGGGCGGGGACAGCCGAGCAGTACTTC,CASSGAGTAEQYF,-,TRBJ2-7,-,TRBV7-9
TGCGCCAGCAGCCCAGGGACAGGGTTTGGGTACACTGAAGCTTTCTTT,CASSPGTGFGYTEAFF,-,TRBJ1-1,TRBD1,TRBV5-1
TGCGCCAGCAGCTTCTCAGGGGGTACGGAGACCCAGTACTTC,CASSFSGGTETQYF,-,TRBJ2-5,TRBD1,TRBV5-1
TGTGCCAGCAGTTCGGAGGGGCGGTTTGCCGGGGAGCTGTTTTTT,CASSSEGRFAGELFF,-,TRBJ2-2,-,TRBV7-9
TGTGCCAGCAACACCGGCCCTCTGCCCGGGGGACCAGATACGCAGTATTTT,CASNTGPLPGGPDTQYF,-,TRBJ2-3,-,TRBV7-2
TGTGCCACCCGGGACTCGATAGGGACAGGGTCCTACGAGCAGTACTTC,CATRDSIGTGSYEQYF,-,TRBJ2-7,TRBD1,TRBV10-3
TGTGCCAGCAGCCCAGGGTTTGGGCAAGAGACCCAGTACTTC,CASSPGFGQETQYF,few,TRBJ2-5,-,TRBV7-9
TGTGCCAGTAGTCTAGCGGGGGCCTACGAGCAGTACTTC,CASSLAGAYEQYF,-,TRBJ2-7,TRBD2,TRBV19
TGTGCCTGGAGTGTACGAGCGGGGTTTACTAATGAAAAACTGTTTTTT,CAWSVRAGFTNEKLFF,-,TRBJ1-4,-,TRBV30
TGCGCCAGCAGCTTGGCGGGGGACACAGATACGCAGTATTTT,CASSLAGDTDTQYF,-,TRBJ2-3,-,TRBV5-1
TGTGCCAGCAGGGCCCGGGACAGGGATGGAAACATTCAGTACTTC,CASRARDRDGNIQYF,once,TRBJ2-4,TRBD1,TRBV2
TGTGCCAGCAGCTTGGACCCCGGGGGGGCAGATACGCAGTATTTT,CASSLDPGGADTQYF,-,TRBJ2-3,TRBD2,TRBV5-4
TGCGCCAGCAGCAACAGACCACAGGGGGCGAGGAACACCGGGGAGCTGTTTTTT,CASSNRPQGARNTGELFF,-,TRBJ2-2,TRBD1,TRBV5-1
TGTGCCAGCAGCCCCTTCGGGCGGGTTAATGAAAAACTGTTTTTT,CASSPFGRVNEKLFF,few,TRBJ1-4,-,TRBV7-9
TGTGCCAGCAGCCAGACAGGGGGCGCGGGCACAGATACGCAGTATTTT,CASSQTGGAGTDTQYF,-,TRBJ2-3,TRBD1,TRBV14
TGTGCCAGCAGCCGAACAATAGCGGGGGGGGTCGGTTACAATGAGCAGTTCTTC,CASSRTIAGGVGYNEQFF,-,TRBJ2-1,TRBD2,TRBV11-2
TGTGCCATCAGTGGTAAACAGGCCATTGAAGCTTTCTTT,CAISGKQAIEAFF,-,TRBJ1-1,-,TRBV10-3
TGTGCCAGCAGCCAACCGGACAGGGAGACTGAAGCTTTCTTT,CASSQPDRETEAFF,-,TRBJ1-1,TRBD1,TRBV4-2